Listed below are T cell receptor beta chains from one sample, sequenced in a study of a mutant IDH1 vaccine in newly diagnosed glioma. Sequencing was performed with immunoSEQ multiplex PCR; in TCRdb, only in-frame clones are kept and a portion is missing. The sample holds roughly 70,000 clones; around 80% are singletons and the top ten take approximately 4.3%. Here the sequenced sample was peripheral blood mononuclear cells (PBMCs), taken from a glioma patient treated with radiotherapy, temozolomide or both. These TCRs come from a woman aged 18-30 years with glioma. Some clones in this sample may be carry-over from other donors' samples. The CDR3 runs from the conserved cysteine through the conserved F or W. Each record gives: V gene, J gene, clone size, D gene, CDR3 protein, CDR3 DNA. A D gene is named only where the DNA matches it firmly. Rows give clone size only sometimes, using once, few, many, or a class for an expanded clone.

>TRBV5-1|TRBJ2-7|NA|NA
CASSLQSTGRYEQYF
TGCGCCAGCAGCTTACAGTCGACAGGGAGGTACGAGCAGTACTTC
>TRBV4-2|TRBJ2-7|NA|NA
CASSQDLWGIDEQYF
TGTGCCAGCAGCCAAGATCTGTGGGGGATCGACGAGCAGTACTTC
>TRBV13|TRBJ2-7|NA|NA
CASSLGYEQYF
TGTGCCAGCAGCTTAGGCTACGAGCAGTACTTC
>TRBV6-5|TRBJ2-2|NA|TRBD2
CASSYTGTRGAGELFF
TGTGCCAGCAGTTACACCGGGACTAGGGGTGCCGGGGAGCTGTTTTTT
>TRBV11-1|TRBJ1-1|few|NA
CASSFTDSTEAFF
TGTGCCAGCAGCTTTACCGACAGCACTGAAGCTTTCTTT
>TRBV6-1|TRBJ1-1|NA|NA
CASGDPQVGTEAFF
TGTGCCAGCGGAGACCCCCAGGTAGGGACTGAAGCTTTCTTT
>TRBV2|TRBJ1-5|NA|NA
CASSEDGRGNQPQHF
TGTGCCAGCAGTGAAGACGGCAGGGGCAATCAGCCCCAGCATTTT
>TRBV29-1|TRBJ2-2|NA|NA
CSSKRGTGELFF
TGCAGCTCCAAGAGGGGAACCGGGGAGCTGTTTTTT
>TRBV4-3|TRBJ2-7|NA|TRBD1
CASSQDTGAYEQYF
TGCGCCAGCAGCCAAGATACAGGGGCTTACGAGCAGTACTTC
>TRBV5-1|TRBJ2-7|NA|TRBD1
CASSPGGTGTYEQYF
TGCGCCAGCAGCCCCGGCGGGACAGGGACCTACGAGCAGTACTTC
>TRBV6-1|TRBJ1-6|NA|NA
CASSEGWTHF
TGTGCCAGCAGTGAAGGGTGGACGCATTTC
>TRBV2|TRBJ1-3|NA|NA
CASSDQGIYSGNTIYF
TGTGCCAGCAGTGATCAGGGGATATACTCTGGAAACACCATATATTTT
>TRBV5-4|TRBJ2-7|NA|NA
CASSSLGEQYF
TGTGCCAGCAGCTCCTTGGGCGAGCAGTACTTC
>TRBV6-5|TRBJ2-7|NA|TRBD2
CASKELAGGDEQYF
TGTGCCAGCAAGGAATTGGCGGGAGGGGATGAGCAGTACTTC
>TRBV4-2|TRBJ2-1|NA|NA
CASSQDGGNEQFF
TGTGCCAGCAGCCAAGATGGGGGCAATGAGCAGTTCTTC
>TRBV6-5|TRBJ2-7|NA|NA
CASTPYGTNSYEQYF
TGTGCCAGCACTCCTTATGGGACAAACTCCTACGAGCAGTACTTC
>TRBV6-5|TRBJ2-1|NA|NA
CASSSSTYDYNEQFF
TGTGCCAGCAGTTCCTCTACCTACGACTACAATGAGCAGTTCTTC